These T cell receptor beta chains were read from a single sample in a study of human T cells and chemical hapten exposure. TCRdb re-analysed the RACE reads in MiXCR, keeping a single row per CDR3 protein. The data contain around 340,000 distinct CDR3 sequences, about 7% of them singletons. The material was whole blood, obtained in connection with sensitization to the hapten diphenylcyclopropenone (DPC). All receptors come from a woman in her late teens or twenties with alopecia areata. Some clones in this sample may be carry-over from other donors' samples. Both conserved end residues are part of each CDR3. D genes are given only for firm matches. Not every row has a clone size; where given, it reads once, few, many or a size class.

cdr3_nt: TGTGCCAGCAGTAGCAGGGGGCTAGGGAATCAGCCCCAGCATTTT; cdr3_aa: CASSSRGLGNQPQHF; clone_size: few; j_call: TRBJ1-5; v_call: TRBV6-2/TRBV6-3; d_call: TRBD1
cdr3_nt: TGCGCCAGCAGCCAAGTAGGAGGGGTGGAGGTTGAAAAACTGTTTTTT; cdr3_aa: CASSQVGGVEVEKLFF; clone_size: many; j_call: TRBJ1-4; v_call: TRBV4-1; d_call: -
cdr3_nt: TGCAGTGCTAGAGATTTTAAGAACACTGAAGCTTTCTTT; cdr3_aa: CSARDFKNTEAFF; clone_size: many; j_call: TRBJ1-1; v_call: TRBV20-1; d_call: -
cdr3_nt: TGTGCCACGATCGGCCTTAGCACAGATACGCAGTATTTT; cdr3_aa: CATIGLSTDTQYF; clone_size: many; j_call: TRBJ2-3; v_call: TRBV6-5; d_call: -
cdr3_nt: TGCAGCGGCTTGACAGGGGGCGACGAGCAGTACTTC; cdr3_aa: CSGLTGGDEQYF; clone_size: few; j_call: TRBJ2-7; v_call: TRBV29-1; d_call: TRBD1
cdr3_nt: TGTGCCAGCAGTCCCGGGACAACTCTCGTCAAAAACATTCAGTACTTC; cdr3_aa: CASSPGTTLVKNIQYF; clone_size: many; j_call: TRBJ2-4; v_call: TRBV27; d_call: -
cdr3_nt: TGCGCCAGCAGCTTACAGGGGGCGTTTGGTCAGCCCCAGCATTTT; cdr3_aa: CASSLQGAFGQPQHF; clone_size: -; j_call: TRBJ1-5; v_call: TRBV4-1; d_call: TRBD1
cdr3_nt: TGTGCCAGCAGTCTCAGGGAGGATTCACCCCTCCACTTT; cdr3_aa: CASSLREDSPLHF; clone_size: few; j_call: TRBJ1-6; v_call: TRBV6-5; d_call: -
cdr3_nt: TGCAGCGTAGATCGACAGGGAGGCACCGGGGAGCTGTTTTTT; cdr3_aa: CSVDRQGGTGELFF; clone_size: many; j_call: TRBJ2-2; v_call: TRBV29-1; d_call: -
cdr3_nt: TGTGCCAGCAGCCAAGCTCGTGGGGCCACAGATACGCAGTATTTT; cdr3_aa: CASSQARGATDTQYF; clone_size: few; j_call: TRBJ2-3; v_call: TRBV4-2; d_call: -
cdr3_nt: TGTGCCAGCAGCCCAGGGGGTCGGAGCAATCAGCCCCAGCATTTT; cdr3_aa: CASSPGGRSNQPQHF; clone_size: few; j_call: TRBJ1-5; v_call: TRBV12-3/TRBV12-4; d_call: TRBD1
cdr3_nt: TGTGCCAGCAGCTTAACTGGGACCCTTGATGAAAAACTGTTTTTT; cdr3_aa: CASSLTGTLDEKLFF; clone_size: many; j_call: TRBJ1-4; v_call: TRBV7-9; d_call: -
cdr3_nt: TGTGCCAGCAGTGGCAGGCTCGGGGAGACCCAGTACTTC; cdr3_aa: CASSGRLGETQYF; clone_size: few; j_call: TRBJ2-5; v_call: TRBV25-1; d_call: -
cdr3_nt: TGCGCCAGCAGCTTGGGGCTAGCGAGTAATGAGCAGTTCTTC; cdr3_aa: CASSLGLASNEQFF; clone_size: -; j_call: TRBJ2-1; v_call: TRBV5-1; d_call: -
cdr3_nt: TGTGCCAGCAGTGGGGCCCCAAGCACAGATACGCAGTATTTT; cdr3_aa: CASSGAPSTDTQYF; clone_size: few; j_call: TRBJ2-3; v_call: TRBV28; d_call: -
cdr3_nt: TGCAGTGCAAAGACAGGGAATGAGGGCTACGAGCAGTACTTC; cdr3_aa: CSAKTGNEGYEQYF; clone_size: many; j_call: TRBJ2-7; v_call: TRBV20-1; d_call: TRBD1
cdr3_nt: TGTGCTAGCAGCCCCCTTGCTAGCGGGGGCAATGAGCAGTTCTTC; cdr3_aa: CASSPLASGGNEQFF; clone_size: few; j_call: TRBJ2-1; v_call: TRBV7-7; d_call: TRBD2
cdr3_nt: TGTGCCAGTAGTCGTCTTCTCAGCAATCAGCCCCAGCATTTT; cdr3_aa: CASSRLLSNQPQHF; clone_size: many; j_call: TRBJ1-5; v_call: TRBV19; d_call: -
cdr3_nt: TGTGCCAGCAGTTACCGACCGCCGGGACGGACCTACGAGCAGTACTTC; cdr3_aa: CASSYRPPGRTYEQYF; clone_size: many; j_call: TRBJ2-7; v_call: TRBV6-6; d_call: -
cdr3_nt: TGTGCCACCAGCAGAGATGTGGCAGCCGAGGGTCAAAACATTCAGTACTTC; cdr3_aa: CATSRDVAAEGQNIQYF; clone_size: many; j_call: TRBJ2-4; v_call: TRBV15; d_call: -
cdr3_nt: TGTGCCAGCAGTGAAGAGGGGGATAGCAATCAGCCCCAGCATTTT; cdr3_aa: CASSEEGDSNQPQHF; clone_size: many; j_call: TRBJ1-5; v_call: TRBV2; d_call: -
cdr3_nt: TGTGCCAGCAGTTGGAGCAGGAACCGGTACGACTATGGCTACACCTTC; cdr3_aa: CASSWSRNRYDYGYTF; clone_size: -; j_call: TRBJ1-2; v_call: TRBV6-2/TRBV6-3; d_call: -
cdr3_nt: TGTGCCAGCAGCTTAGCCAGGGATGGCTACACCTTC; cdr3_aa: CASSLARDGYTF; clone_size: -; j_call: TRBJ1-2; v_call: TRBV7-9; d_call: -
cdr3_nt: TGTGCCAGCAGCAAACAGGGGGCGAGCAATCAGCCCCAGCATTTT; cdr3_aa: CASSKQGASNQPQHF; clone_size: many; j_call: TRBJ1-5; v_call: TRBV12-3/TRBV12-4; d_call: TRBD1
cdr3_nt: TGCAGCGTTGAAGCCCAGGGGATAGAACTGTTTTTT; cdr3_aa: CSVEAQGIELFF; clone_size: few; j_call: TRBJ1-4; v_call: TRBV29-1; d_call: -
cdr3_nt: TGCGCCAGCACAGAGCGGCAGGGCGACCAGCCCCAGCATTTT; cdr3_aa: CASTERQGDQPQHF; clone_size: -; j_call: TRBJ1-5; v_call: TRBV5-1; d_call: -
cdr3_nt: TGTGCCAGCAGCACTCGTACAAGGGTCGCTCCCCTTGATACGCAGTATTTT; cdr3_aa: CASSTRTRVAPLDTQYF; clone_size: many; j_call: TRBJ2-3; v_call: TRBV21-1; d_call: -
cdr3_nt: TGTGCCATCAGTGAGTCCTGGGGGCAAGAGACCCAGTACTTC; cdr3_aa: CAISESWGQETQYF; clone_size: -; j_call: TRBJ2-5; v_call: TRBV10-3; d_call: -
cdr3_nt: TGCGCCAGCAGCTTGTTACCAGGAGGGACCGGGGCCAACGTCCTGACTTTC; cdr3_aa: CASSLLPGGTGANVLTF; clone_size: few; j_call: TRBJ2-6; v_call: TRBV5-1; d_call: -
cdr3_nt: TGCGCCAGCAGCACAAGAACGCAGGGAATAAGCACAGATACGCAGTATTTT; cdr3_aa: CASSTRTQGISTDTQYF; clone_size: few; j_call: TRBJ2-3; v_call: TRBV5-1; d_call: -
cdr3_nt: TGTGCCAGCAGTTTTATGGAAACGGGCGGGTTCTTC; cdr3_aa: CASSFMETGGFF; clone_size: -; j_call: TRBJ2-1; v_call: TRBV28; d_call: -
cdr3_nt: TGTGCCAGCAGCTTTCTAGCGGGGGCCCAAGAGACCCAGTACTTC; cdr3_aa: CASSFLAGAQETQYF; clone_size: few; j_call: TRBJ2-5; v_call: TRBV7-2; d_call: TRBD2
cdr3_nt: TGTGCCGCAGGGGCTGGTCCGAGGAATCAGCCCCAGCATTTT; cdr3_aa: CAAGAGPRNQPQHF; clone_size: -; j_call: TRBJ1-5; v_call: TRBV6-5; d_call: -
cdr3_nt: TGTGCCAGCAGCCATACCTCGACAGGGGCCATTCAGCCCCAGCATTTT; cdr3_aa: CASSHTSTGAIQPQHF; clone_size: few; j_call: TRBJ1-5; v_call: TRBV6-5; d_call: TRBD1
cdr3_nt: TGTGCCAGCAGCTTAGATGTCAGGGGGCCTGAGCAGTTCTTC; cdr3_aa: CASSLDVRGPEQFF; clone_size: few; j_call: TRBJ2-1; v_call: TRBV7-2; d_call: TRBD1
cdr3_nt: TGTGCCACGGGACAGGGAGGGCGAGAGACCCAGTACTTC; cdr3_aa: CATGQGGRETQYF; clone_size: -; j_call: TRBJ2-5; v_call: TRBV19; d_call: TRBD1
cdr3_nt: TGTGCCAGCAGCCGGGGGGTTTTGGATGAGCAGTTCTTC; cdr3_aa: CASSRGVLDEQFF; clone_size: -; j_call: TRBJ2-1; v_call: TRBV2; d_call: TRBD2
cdr3_nt: TGTGCCAGCAGTTACGGTCAGGGGTCTGAAGCTTTCTTT; cdr3_aa: CASSYGQGSEAFF; clone_size: many; j_call: TRBJ1-1; v_call: TRBV6-5; d_call: -
cdr3_nt: TGTGCCAGCAGCTTAGTCGAGCTCCCTGAGCAGTTCTTC; cdr3_aa: CASSLVELPEQFF; clone_size: few; j_call: TRBJ2-1; v_call: TRBV7-9; d_call: -
cdr3_nt: TGCGCCAGCAGCTTGGCATGGACAGGGGGCTACGAGCAGTACTTC; cdr3_aa: CASSLAWTGGYEQYF; clone_size: -; j_call: TRBJ2-7; v_call: TRBV5-1; d_call: TRBD1
cdr3_nt: TGTGCCAGCAGCTATGGCTACACCTTC; cdr3_aa: CASSYGYTF; clone_size: few; j_call: TRBJ1-2; v_call: TRBV6-6; d_call: -
cdr3_nt: TGTGCCAGCAGCTTAAGGGATGGGGTAGCTAACTATGGCTACACCTTC; cdr3_aa: CASSLRDGVANYGYTF; clone_size: few; j_call: TRBJ1-2; v_call: TRBV11-2; d_call: -
cdr3_nt: TGTGCCAGCAGGGTCGCGGGAACTGAAGCTTTCTTT; cdr3_aa: CASRVAGTEAFF; clone_size: few; j_call: TRBJ1-1; v_call: TRBV12-3/TRBV12-4; d_call: -
cdr3_nt: TGCAGTGCTAGAGTGGGACAGGGGCCCCTGGGGGCTTTCTTT; cdr3_aa: CSARVGQGPLGAFF; clone_size: few; j_call: TRBJ1-1; v_call: TRBV20-1; d_call: TRBD1
cdr3_nt: TGTGCCAGCAGTGACGGGTTGGACGGAGGATACTATGGCTACACCTTC; cdr3_aa: CASSDGLDGGYYGYTF; clone_size: many; j_call: TRBJ1-2; v_call: TRBV6-4; d_call: -
cdr3_nt: TGTGCCAGCAGCCCGGAGGGAGATACGCAGTATTTT; cdr3_aa: CASSPEGDTQYF; clone_size: many; j_call: TRBJ2-3; v_call: TRBV7-2; d_call: -
cdr3_nt: TGTGCCAGCAGCCCAGTGGGCTATGGCTACACCTTC; cdr3_aa: CASSPVGYGYTF; clone_size: -; j_call: TRBJ1-2; v_call: TRBV13; d_call: -
cdr3_nt: TGTGCCAGCAGTGATCCCGGGACACCCTCCTACAATGAGCAGTTCTTC; cdr3_aa: CASSDPGTPSYNEQFF; clone_size: few; j_call: TRBJ2-1; v_call: TRBV6-6; d_call: -
cdr3_nt: TGCGCCAGCAGCTTAGCGATTTCGGACAGTAACTATGGCTACACCTTC; cdr3_aa: CASSLAISDSNYGYTF; clone_size: few; j_call: TRBJ1-2; v_call: TRBV5-1; d_call: -
cdr3_nt: TGCGCCAGCAGCTTGAGCCGGGACACGGAATCTGGGGCCAACGTCCTGACTTTC; cdr3_aa: CASSLSRDTESGANVLTF; clone_size: -; j_call: TRBJ2-6; v_call: TRBV5-1; d_call: -
cdr3_nt: TGTGCCAGCAGTTACTCGAGGGCGTCCCCTGGAAACACCATATATTTT; cdr3_aa: CASSYSRASPGNTIYF; clone_size: few; j_call: TRBJ1-3; v_call: TRBV6-5; d_call: -
cdr3_nt: TGTGCCAGCAGGTCGGTCATTCTTCTCGCCAACACCGGGGAGCTGTTTTTT; cdr3_aa: CASRSVILLANTGELFF; clone_size: few; j_call: TRBJ2-2; v_call: TRBV6-1; d_call: -
cdr3_nt: TGTGCCAGCAGCGTAGACTGGACAGGGGGGTCCACAGATACGCAGTATTTT; cdr3_aa: CASSVDWTGGSTDTQYF; clone_size: -; j_call: TRBJ2-3; v_call: TRBV9; d_call: TRBD1
cdr3_nt: TGTGCCAGCAGCCAGGACATCAGCGCTGAAGCTTTCTTT; cdr3_aa: CASSQDISAEAFF; clone_size: many; j_call: TRBJ1-1; v_call: TRBV4-2; d_call: -
cdr3_nt: TGTGCCAGCAGCCAAGAGGGGGAGCAGTTCTTC; cdr3_aa: CASSQEGEQFF; clone_size: -; j_call: TRBJ2-1; v_call: TRBV6-6; d_call: -